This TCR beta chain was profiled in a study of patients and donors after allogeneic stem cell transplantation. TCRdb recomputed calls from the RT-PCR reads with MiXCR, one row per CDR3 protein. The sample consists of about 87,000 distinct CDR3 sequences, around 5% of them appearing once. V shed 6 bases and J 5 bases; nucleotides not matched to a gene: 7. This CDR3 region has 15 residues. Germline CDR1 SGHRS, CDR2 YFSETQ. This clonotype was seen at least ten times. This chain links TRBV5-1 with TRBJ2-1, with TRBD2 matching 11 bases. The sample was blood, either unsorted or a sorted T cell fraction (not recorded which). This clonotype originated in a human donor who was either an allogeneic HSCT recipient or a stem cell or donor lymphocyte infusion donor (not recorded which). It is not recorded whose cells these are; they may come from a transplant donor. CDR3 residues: CASTPGTSGNNEQFF. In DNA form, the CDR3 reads TGCGCCAGCACACCCGGGACTAGCGGCAACAATGAGCAGTTCTTC.